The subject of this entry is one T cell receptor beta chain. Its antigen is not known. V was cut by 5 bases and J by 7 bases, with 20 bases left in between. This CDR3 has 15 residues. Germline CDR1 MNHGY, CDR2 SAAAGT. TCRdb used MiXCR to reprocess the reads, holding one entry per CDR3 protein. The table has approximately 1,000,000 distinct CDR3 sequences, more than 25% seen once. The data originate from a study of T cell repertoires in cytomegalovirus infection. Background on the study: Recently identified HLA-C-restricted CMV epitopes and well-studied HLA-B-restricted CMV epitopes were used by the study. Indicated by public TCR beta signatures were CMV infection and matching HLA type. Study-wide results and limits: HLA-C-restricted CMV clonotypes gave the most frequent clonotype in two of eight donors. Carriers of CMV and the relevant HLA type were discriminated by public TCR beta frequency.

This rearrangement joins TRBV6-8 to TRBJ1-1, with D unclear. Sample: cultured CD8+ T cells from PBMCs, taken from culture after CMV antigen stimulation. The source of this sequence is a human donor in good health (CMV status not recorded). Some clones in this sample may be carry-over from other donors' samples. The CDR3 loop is CASSAKEEGWLEAFF. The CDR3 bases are TGTGCCAGCAGTGCCAAGGAGGAGGGTTGGCTTGAAGCTTTCTTT.